This T cell receptor (beta chain) was recovered during a study of PD-L1 blockade in urothelial cancer. Across the study: It was in the mid-2010s that patients started atezolizumab at 1,200 mg intravenously every 3 weeks. Patients with male sex and bladder-origin urothelial cancer accounted for about nine tenths of the roughly 29 enrolled.

Clones were sequenced by immunoSEQ multiplex PCR, and TCRdb holds only the in-frame ones, with some missing. This sample has 15,000 to 20,000 clones, with around 90% found just once. The material sequenced was PBMCs, taken around atezolizumab (anti-PD-L1) treatment. The receptor comes from a man aged 45-65 years with urothelial cancer.

The CDR3: CASSPLGPNQPQHF. In DNA form, the CDR3 reads TGTGCCAGCAGCCCACTTGGGCCAAATCAGCCCCAGCATTTT. The chain carries TRBV7-9 and TRBJ1-5; D is unclear. The CDR3 contains 14 residues. The germline V gene has CDR1 SEHNR and CDR2 FQNEAQ (reference sequence). The V and J ends lost 5 bases and 4 bases respectively, with 12 bases between them. The full variable domain, in which reference TRBV7-9 and TRBJ1-5 provide the parts outside the CDR3, is DTGVSQNPRHKITKRGQNVTFRCDPISEHNRLYWYRQTLGQGPEFLTYFQNEAQLEKSRLLSDRFSAERPKGSFSTLEIQRTEQGDSAMYLCASSPLGPNQPQHFGDGTRLSIL.